These 10 T cell receptor beta chains share one sample of origin, sequenced in a study of T cells in Graves' hyperthyroidism and ophthalmopathy. Amplified TCR beta CDR3 regions came from RNA transcripts. With the HTBI primer set, the TCR CDR3 went through a first round of RT-PCR. MiXCR, applied by TCRdb to the multiplex PCR reads, yields one record per CDR3 protein. This table has more than 500,000 distinct CDR3 sequences, about 15% appearing once. The specimen sequenced was blood. The origin of the receptors is a woman aged 25-40 years with Graves' ophthalmopathy.

This clonotype was picked up many times. The chain uses TRBV7-6 and TRBJ2-7; TRBD2 aligns across 11 bases. This CDR3 region has 16 residues. Germline trimming cut 5 bases from V and 4 bases from J; bases unmatched to any gene: 10. From germline, CDR1 is SGHVS and CDR2 FNYEAQ. In DNA form, the CDR3 reads TGTGCCAGCAGCCTACAAACTAGCGGGAGAGTGTACGAGCAGTACTTC. Its protein product is CASSLQTSGRVYEQYF.

The sample holds many counts of this clonotype. V gene TRBV5-1 combines with J gene TRBJ2-1; 10 nucleotides match TRBD1. The J segment lost 7 bases and the V segment lost 3 bases, leaving 7 bases of the junction unmatched. This CDR3 contains 15 residues. Germline V gene sequence: CDR1 SGHRS, CDR2 YFSETQ. DNA for the CDR3: TGCGCCAGCAGCTGGACAGGGGGGATAGGGAATGAGCAGTTCTTC. Translation gives CASSWTGGIGNEQFF.

This clonotype has only a few counts. The chain couples TRBV6-1 to TRBJ1-2; D unclear. Germline CDR1 is MNHNS and CDR2 is SASEGT. The V and J ends lost 5 bases and 4 bases respectively, with 11 bases between them. The CDR3 runs 13 residues. CDR3 sequence reads: CASSPKTPYGYTF. The CDR3 region has the DNA TGTGCCAGCAGTCCTAAAACTCCCTATGGCTACACCTTC.

The chain carries TRBV3-1 and TRBJ2-1; D not resolved. Trimming stripped 0 bases from V and 15 bases from J, with 12 bases between. The CDR3 is made up of 12 amino acids. CDR1 is LGHDT and CDR2 is YNNKEL in the germline V gene (reference sequence). Written as DNA, the CDR3 is TGTGCCAGCAGCCAAGAGATCGGAAGTCGGTTCTTC. Translating it yields CASSQEIGSRFF.

J is TRBJ2-6 and V is TRBV6-1; no clear D. V was trimmed by 1 base and J by 0 bases, leaving 4 bases between them. The CDR3 extends over 15 amino acids. Per germline, CDR1 MNHNS and CDR2 SASEGT. CDR3 coding DNA: TGTGCCAGCAGTGAAGGGAACTCTGGGGCCAACGTCCTGACTTTC. Amino acids: CASSEGNSGANVLTF.

This chain joins TRBV25-1 and TRBJ2-3, with 14 nucleotides matching TRBD2. After removal of 5 bases from V and 4 bases from J, the junction contained 5 bases not matched to a gene. The CDR3 spans 16 residues. From germline, CDR1 is MGHDK and CDR2 SYGVNS. CDR3 DNA: TGTGCCAGCAGTCCACCGGGACTAGCGGGAGCAGATACGCAGTATTTT. Protein product: CASSPPGLAGADTQYF.

V gene TRBV3-1 combines with J gene TRBJ2-2; maybe TRBD1 (5 bases). V lost 10 bases and J lost 6, with 12 bases in between. This CDR3 is built from 12 residues. Germline CDR1 and CDR2: LGHDT and YNNKEL (reference sequence). In DNA, the CDR3 is TGTGCCACCACCAGGGTCTCCGGGGAGCTGTTTTTT. Translating it yields CATTRVSGELFF.

This clonotype was observed at least ten times. This rearrangement joins TRBV7-2 to TRBJ2-7; 8 bases line up with TRBD1. Per the germline V gene, CDR1 is SGHTA and CDR2 is FQGNSA. Trimming cost V 5 bases and J 4 bases; bases outside gene matches: 7. There are 14 residues in the CDR3. The CDR3 here is CASSPTGEGYEQYF. The CDR3 DNA reads as TGTGCCAGCAGCCCGACAGGGGAAGGGTACGAGCAGTACTTC.

The J gene is TRBJ2-2, the V gene TRBV20-1; D is tentatively TRBD1 or TRBD2 (5 bases each). The V end lost 5 bases, the J end lost 3 bases, and 13 bases lay between the germline ends. Germline-derived CDR1 and CDR2 are DFQATT and SNEGSKA (reference sequence). The CDR3 consists of 14 residues. The CDR3 loop is CSAPGTDYTGELFF. The CDR3, as DNA: TGCAGTGCTCCCGGGACCGATTACACCGGGGAGCTGTTTTTT.

A few counts support this clonotype. The V call is TRBV5-6, the J call TRBJ2-2; 9 bases agree with TRBD2. The J segment lost 8 bases and the V segment lost 2 bases, leaving 4 bases of the junction unmatched. The CDR3 spans 14 residues. CDR1 and CDR2 from the germline V gene are SGHDT and YYEEEE. The CDR3 coding sequence is TGTGCCAGCAGCTTAGCGGGAGGATCGGGGGAGCTGTTTTTT. Protein: CASSLAGGSGELFF.